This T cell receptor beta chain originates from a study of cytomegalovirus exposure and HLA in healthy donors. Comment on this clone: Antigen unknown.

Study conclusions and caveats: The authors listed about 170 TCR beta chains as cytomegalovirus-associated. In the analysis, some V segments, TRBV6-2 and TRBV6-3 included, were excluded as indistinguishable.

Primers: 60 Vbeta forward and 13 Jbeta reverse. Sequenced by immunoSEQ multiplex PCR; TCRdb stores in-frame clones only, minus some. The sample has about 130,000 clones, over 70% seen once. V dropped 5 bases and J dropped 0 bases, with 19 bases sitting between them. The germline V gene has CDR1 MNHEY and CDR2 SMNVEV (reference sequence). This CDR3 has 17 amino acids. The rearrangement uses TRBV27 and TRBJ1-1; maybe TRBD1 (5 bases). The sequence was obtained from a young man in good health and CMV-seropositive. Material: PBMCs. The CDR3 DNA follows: TGTGCCAGCAGTCACGGGGGAAGGCAGGGAGTGAACACTGAAGCTTTCTTT. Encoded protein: CASSHGGRQGVNTEAFF.